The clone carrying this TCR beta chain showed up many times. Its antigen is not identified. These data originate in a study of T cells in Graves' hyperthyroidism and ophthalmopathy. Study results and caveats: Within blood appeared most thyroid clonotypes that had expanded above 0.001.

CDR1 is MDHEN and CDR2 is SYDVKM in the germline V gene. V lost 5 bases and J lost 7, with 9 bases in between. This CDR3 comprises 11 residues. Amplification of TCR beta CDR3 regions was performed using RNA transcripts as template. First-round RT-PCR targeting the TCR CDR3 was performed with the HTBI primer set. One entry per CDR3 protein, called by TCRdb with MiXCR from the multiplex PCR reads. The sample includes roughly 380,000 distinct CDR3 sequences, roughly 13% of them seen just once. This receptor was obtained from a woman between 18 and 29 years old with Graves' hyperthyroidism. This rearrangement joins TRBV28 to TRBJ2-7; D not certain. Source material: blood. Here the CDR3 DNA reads TGTGCCAGCAGTCCTCGGTGGGAGCAGTACTTC. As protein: CASSPRWEQYF. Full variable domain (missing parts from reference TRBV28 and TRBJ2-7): DVKVTQSSRYLVKRTGEKVFLECVQDMDHENMFWYRQDPGLGLRLIYFSYDVKMKEKGDIPEGYSVSREKKERFSLILESASTNQTSMYLCASSPRWEQYFGPGTRLTVT.